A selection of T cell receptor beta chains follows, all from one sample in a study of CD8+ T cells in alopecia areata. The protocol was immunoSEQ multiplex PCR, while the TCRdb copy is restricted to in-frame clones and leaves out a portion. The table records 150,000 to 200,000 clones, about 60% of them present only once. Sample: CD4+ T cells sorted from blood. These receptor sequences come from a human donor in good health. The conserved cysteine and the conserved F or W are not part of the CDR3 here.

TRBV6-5,ASRPGHGDEQY
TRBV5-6,ASSLWVSFEQF
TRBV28,ASQSGNQETQY
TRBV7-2,ASSPNRGRLGAQY
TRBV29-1,SVGSPHRVGTGELF
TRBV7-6,ASSGRGQGRSYEQY
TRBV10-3,AISAGGQPQH
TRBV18,ASSPPGSYEQY
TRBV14,ASSRDPGVDTQY
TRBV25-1,ASSESGGEAKATGYT
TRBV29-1,SAPGTGDGELF
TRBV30,AWRGGQKQF
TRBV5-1,ATTTGGRETQY
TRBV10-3,AISEYYEQY
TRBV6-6,ASRRGDTQY
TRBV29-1,SVEAGPTTDTQY
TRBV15,ATSRIGQSRGQGQF
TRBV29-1,SVEGRMNTEAF
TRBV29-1,SVVRSHSTDTQY
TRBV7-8,ASSPRLAGGSQY
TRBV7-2,ASSLGQHNEKLF
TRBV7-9,ASSLLDPVGEQY
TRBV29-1,SVPIWGSYNEQF
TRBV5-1,ASSSQGYKNIQY
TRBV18,ASSSGLGETQY
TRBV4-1,ASRGAGPKNIQY
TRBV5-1,ASSSRDFYNEQF
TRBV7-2,ASSFMTGSSYNEQF
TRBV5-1,ASSLEGLAGEQY
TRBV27,ASSSYRAETDTQY
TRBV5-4,ASSPGENQPQH
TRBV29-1,SVEQGTGKNIQY
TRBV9,ASSVGGRDTQETQY
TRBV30,AWSVLNQPQH
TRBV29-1,SVESGRVGNEQF
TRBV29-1,SVEDLLAGGQETQY
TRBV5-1,ASSWLRSNQETQY
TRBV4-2,ASSRGVETQY
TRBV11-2,ASSILGQRQETQY
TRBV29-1,SVAFRGVNTEAF
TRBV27,ASSSHRGRGTQY
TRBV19,ASGSSRDRVDGYT
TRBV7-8,ASSPRQGTGELF
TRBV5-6,ASSLSGSTGELF
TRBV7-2,ASSLGWTSGSTDTQY
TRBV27,ASSNGLYEQY
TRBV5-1,ASSLDPQDGYQPQH
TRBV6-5,ASSYSGLNTEAF
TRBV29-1,SVEGRSGTQY